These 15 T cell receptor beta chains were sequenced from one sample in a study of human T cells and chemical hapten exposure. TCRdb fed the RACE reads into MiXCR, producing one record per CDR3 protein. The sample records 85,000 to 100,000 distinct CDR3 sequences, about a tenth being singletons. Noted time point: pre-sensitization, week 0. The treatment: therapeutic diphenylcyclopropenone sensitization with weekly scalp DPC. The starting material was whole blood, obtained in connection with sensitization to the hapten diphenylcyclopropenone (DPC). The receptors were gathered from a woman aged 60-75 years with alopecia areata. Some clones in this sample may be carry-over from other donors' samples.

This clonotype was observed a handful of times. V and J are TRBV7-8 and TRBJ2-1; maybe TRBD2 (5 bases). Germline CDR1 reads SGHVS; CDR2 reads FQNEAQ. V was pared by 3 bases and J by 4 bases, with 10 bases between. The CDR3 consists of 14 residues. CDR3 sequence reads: CASSLEEVYNEQFF. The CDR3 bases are TGTGCCAGCAGCTTGGAGGAGGTGTACAATGAGCAGTTCTTC.

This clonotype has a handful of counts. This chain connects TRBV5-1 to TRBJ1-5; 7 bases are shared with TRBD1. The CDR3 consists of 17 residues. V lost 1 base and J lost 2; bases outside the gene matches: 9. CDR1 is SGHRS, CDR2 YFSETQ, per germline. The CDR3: CASSLTPTGAGNQPQHF. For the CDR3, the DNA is TGCGCCAGCAGCTTGACTCCCACAGGGGCCGGCAATCAGCCCCAGCATTTT.

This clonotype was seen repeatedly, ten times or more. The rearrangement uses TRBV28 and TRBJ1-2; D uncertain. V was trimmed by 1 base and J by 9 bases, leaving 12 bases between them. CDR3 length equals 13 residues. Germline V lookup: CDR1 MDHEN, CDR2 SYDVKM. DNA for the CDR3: TGTGCCAGCAGTTTATTAAGGAAGGATAGCTACACCTTC. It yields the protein CASSLLRKDSYTF.

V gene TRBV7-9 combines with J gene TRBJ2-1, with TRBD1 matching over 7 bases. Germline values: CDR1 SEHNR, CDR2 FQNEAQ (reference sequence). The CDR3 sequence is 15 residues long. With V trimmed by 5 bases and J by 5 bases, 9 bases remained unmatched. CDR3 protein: CASSPPGTAHNEQFF. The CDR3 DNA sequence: TGTGCCAGCAGCCCACCCGGGACAGCCCACAATGAGCAGTTCTTC.

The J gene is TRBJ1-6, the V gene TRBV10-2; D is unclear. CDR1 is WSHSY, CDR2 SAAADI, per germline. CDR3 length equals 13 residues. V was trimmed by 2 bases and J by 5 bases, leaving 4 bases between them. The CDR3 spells CASSEADNSPLHF. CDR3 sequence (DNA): TGCGCCAGCAGTGAGGCGGATAATTCACCCCTCCACTTT.

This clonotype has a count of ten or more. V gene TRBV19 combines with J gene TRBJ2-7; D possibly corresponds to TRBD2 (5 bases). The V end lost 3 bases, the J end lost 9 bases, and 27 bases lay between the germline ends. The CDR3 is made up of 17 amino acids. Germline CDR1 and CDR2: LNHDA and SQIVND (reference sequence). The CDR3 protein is CASSIGVGDVGLRGQYF. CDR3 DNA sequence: TGTGCCAGTAGTATCGGGGTCGGCGATGTGGGTCTACGTGGGCAGTACTTC.

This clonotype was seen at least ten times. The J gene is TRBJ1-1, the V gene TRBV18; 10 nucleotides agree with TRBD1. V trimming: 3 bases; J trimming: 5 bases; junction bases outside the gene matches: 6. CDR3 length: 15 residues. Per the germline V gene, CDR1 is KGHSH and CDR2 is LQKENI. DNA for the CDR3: TGTGCCAGCTCACCGCGACAGGGGGCGGGTACTGAAGCTTTCTTT. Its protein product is CASSPRQGAGTEAFF.

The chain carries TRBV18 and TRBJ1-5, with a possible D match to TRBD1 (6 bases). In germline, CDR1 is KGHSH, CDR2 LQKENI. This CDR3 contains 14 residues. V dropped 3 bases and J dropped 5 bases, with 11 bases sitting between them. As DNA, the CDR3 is TGTGCCAGCTCACCCGGACAGAACGATCAGCCCCAGCATTTT. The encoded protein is CASSPGQNDQPQHF. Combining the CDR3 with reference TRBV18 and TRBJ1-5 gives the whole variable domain NAGVMQNPRHLVRRRGQEARLRCSPMKGHSHVYWYRQLPEEGLKFMVYLQKENIIDESGMPKERFSAEFPKEGPSILRIQQVVRGDSAAYFCASSPGQNDQPQHFGDGTRLSIL.

CDR3 residues: CASSTSRQGETGELFF. DNA of the CDR3: TGTGCCAGCAGTACCTCCAGACAGGGAGAAACCGGGGAGCTGTTTTTT. The V call is TRBV12-3 or TRBV12-4, the J call TRBJ2-2, with TRBD1 matching over 7 bases. Germline trimming cut 5 bases from V and 5 bases from J; bases unmatched to any gene: 11. The CDR3 contains 16 residues.

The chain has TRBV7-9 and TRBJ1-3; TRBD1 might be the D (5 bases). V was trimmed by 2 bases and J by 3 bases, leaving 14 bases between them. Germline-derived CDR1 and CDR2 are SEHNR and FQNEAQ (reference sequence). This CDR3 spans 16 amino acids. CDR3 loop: CASSLSGSPDGNTIYF. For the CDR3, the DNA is TGTGCCAGCAGCTTATCAGGGAGTCCGGATGGAAACACCATATATTTT.

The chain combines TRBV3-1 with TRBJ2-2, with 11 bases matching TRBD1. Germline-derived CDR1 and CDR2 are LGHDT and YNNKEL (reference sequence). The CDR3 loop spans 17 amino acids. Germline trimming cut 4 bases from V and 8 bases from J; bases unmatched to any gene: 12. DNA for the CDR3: TGTGCCAGCAGCCCTACCGAAGGACAGGGGGCGCATGGGGAGCTGTTTTTT. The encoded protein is CASSPTEGQGAHGELFF.

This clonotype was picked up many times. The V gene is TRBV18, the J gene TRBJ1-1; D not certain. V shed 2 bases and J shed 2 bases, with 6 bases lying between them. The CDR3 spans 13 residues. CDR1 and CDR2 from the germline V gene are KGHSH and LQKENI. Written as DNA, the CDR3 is TGTGCCAGCTCACCAGGGGAAAACACTGAAGCTTTCTTT. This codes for CASSPGENTEAFF.

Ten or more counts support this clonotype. The CDR3 here is CSVARRAADNEQFF. CDR3 coding DNA: TGCAGCGTTGCGCGGAGGGCAGCCGACAATGAGCAGTTCTTC. The chain is built from TRBV29-1 and TRBJ2-1; possible D gene TRBD2, 6 bases. Germline CDR1 and CDR2: SQVTM and ANQGSEA. The V and J ends lost 4 bases and 5 bases respectively, with 15 bases between them. This CDR3 region has 14 residues.

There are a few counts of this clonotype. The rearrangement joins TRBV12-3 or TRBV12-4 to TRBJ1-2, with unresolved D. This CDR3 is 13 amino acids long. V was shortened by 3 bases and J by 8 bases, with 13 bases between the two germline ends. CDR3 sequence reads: CASSFHGQEGYTF. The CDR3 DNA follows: TGTGCCAGCAGTTTTCACGGTCAGGAGGGCTACACCTTC.

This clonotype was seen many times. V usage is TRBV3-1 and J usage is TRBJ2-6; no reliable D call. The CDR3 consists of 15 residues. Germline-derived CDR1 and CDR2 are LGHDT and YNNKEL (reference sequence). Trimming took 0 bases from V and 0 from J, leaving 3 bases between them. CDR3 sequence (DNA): TGTGCCAGCAGCCAAGATATCTCTGGGGCCAACGTCCTGACTTTC. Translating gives CASSQDISGANVLTF.